The sequence of this T cell receptor beta chain was determined in a study of blood T cell repertoires in COVID-19. Overall study: Samples taken during acute and convalescent COVID-19 were collected in the United States, Italy and Spain.

Produced via immunoSEQ multiplex PCR; TCRdb's table is partial and in-frame only. This sample carries fewer than 300,000 clones, less than 90% of them seen once, and the ten largest clones take more than 10%. Seattle's cohort entered during active infection and was followed longitudinally. This clone was detected once. Trimming cost V 6 bases and J 3 bases, with 11 bases left between them. Germline values: CDR1 MNHEY, CDR2 SMNVEV (reference sequence). CDR3 size: 14 residues. Input material: peripheral blood. The receptor was isolated from a woman in her thirties with COVID-19, enrolled during active disease. The chain carries TRBV27 and TRBJ1-4; no clear D gene. The CDR3 region is CASSEWGANEKLFF. Written as DNA, the CDR3 is TGTGCCAGCAGCGAATGGGGAGCTAATGAAAAACTGTTTTTT.